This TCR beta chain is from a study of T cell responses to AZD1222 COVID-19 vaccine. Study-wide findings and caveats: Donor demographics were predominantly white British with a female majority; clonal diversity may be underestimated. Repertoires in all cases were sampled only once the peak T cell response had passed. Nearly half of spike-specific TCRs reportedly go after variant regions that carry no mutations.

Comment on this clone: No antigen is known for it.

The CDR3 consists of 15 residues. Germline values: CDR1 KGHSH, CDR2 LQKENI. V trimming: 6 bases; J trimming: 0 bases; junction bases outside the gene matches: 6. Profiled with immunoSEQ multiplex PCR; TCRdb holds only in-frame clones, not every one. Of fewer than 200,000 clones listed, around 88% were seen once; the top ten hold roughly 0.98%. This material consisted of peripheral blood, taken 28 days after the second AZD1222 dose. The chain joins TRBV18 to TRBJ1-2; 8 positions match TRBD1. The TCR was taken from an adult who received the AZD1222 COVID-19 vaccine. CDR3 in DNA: TGTGCCAGCTCCCCGGGACAGGAAGCTAACTATGGCTACACCTTC. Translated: CASSPGQEANYGYTF.